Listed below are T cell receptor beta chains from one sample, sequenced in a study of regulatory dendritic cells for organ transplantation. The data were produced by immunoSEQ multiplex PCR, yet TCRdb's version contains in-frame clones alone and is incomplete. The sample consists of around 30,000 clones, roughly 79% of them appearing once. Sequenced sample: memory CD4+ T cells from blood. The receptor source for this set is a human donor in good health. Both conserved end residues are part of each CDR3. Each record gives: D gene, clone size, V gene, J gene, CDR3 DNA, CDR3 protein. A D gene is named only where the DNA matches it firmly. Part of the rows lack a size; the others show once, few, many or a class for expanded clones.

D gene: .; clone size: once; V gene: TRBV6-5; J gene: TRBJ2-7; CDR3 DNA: TGTGCCGGCAGTAACCCAGGGTCCTACGAGCAGTACTTC; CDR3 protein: CAGSNPGSYEQYF
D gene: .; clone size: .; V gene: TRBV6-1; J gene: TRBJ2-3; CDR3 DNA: TGTGCCAGCAGTCCTTTTATGAGCACAGATACGCAGTATTTT; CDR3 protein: CASSPFMSTDTQYF
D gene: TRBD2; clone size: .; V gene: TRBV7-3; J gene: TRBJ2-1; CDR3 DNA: TGTGCCAGCAGTCCTCAACTAGCGGGAAGAGGTGAGCAGTTCTTC; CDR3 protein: CASSPQLAGRGEQFF
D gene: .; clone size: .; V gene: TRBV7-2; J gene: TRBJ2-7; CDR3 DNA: TGTGCCAGCAGCCCTAGGTTCTCCTACGAGCAGTACTTC; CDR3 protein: CASSPRFSYEQYF
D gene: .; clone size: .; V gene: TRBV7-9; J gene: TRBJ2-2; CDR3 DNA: TGTGCCAGCAGCTGGACGTCGAACACCGGGGAGCTGTTTTTT; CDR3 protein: CASSWTSNTGELFF
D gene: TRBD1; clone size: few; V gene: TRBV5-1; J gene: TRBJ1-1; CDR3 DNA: TGCGCCAGCAGCTCTGGACAGGGGCAAGACACTGAAGCTTTCTTT; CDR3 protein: CASSSGQGQDTEAFF
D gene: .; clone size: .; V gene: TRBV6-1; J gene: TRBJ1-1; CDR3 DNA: TGTGCCAGCAGTGAAACATGGGGAAGCGACACTGAAGCTTTCTTT; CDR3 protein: CASSETWGSDTEAFF
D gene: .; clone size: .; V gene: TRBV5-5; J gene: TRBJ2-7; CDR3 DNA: TGTGCCAGCAGCTGGTACGGAGCCTACGAGCAGTACTTC; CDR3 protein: CASSWYGAYEQYF
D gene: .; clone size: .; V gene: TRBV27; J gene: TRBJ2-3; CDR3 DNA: TGTGCCAGCAGTTTAGGAGATACGCAGTATTTT; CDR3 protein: CASSLGDTQYF
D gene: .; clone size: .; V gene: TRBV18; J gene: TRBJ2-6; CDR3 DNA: TGTGCCAGCTTACGGGACGGTTGGAACGTCCTGACTTTC; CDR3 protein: CASLRDGWNVLTF
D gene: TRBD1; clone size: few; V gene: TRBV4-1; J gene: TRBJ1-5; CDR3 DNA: TGCGCCAGCAGCCAGGGCGACAGGGGTCGTCAGCCCCAGCATTTT; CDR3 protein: CASSQGDRGRQPQHF
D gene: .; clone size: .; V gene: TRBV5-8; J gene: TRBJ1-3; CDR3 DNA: TGTGCCAGCAGCTTCTACACAGGGCAAGGTCTTGGAAACACCATATATTTT; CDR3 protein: CASSFYTGQGLGNTIYF
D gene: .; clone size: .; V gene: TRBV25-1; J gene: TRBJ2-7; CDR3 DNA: TGTGCCAGCAGCCAAATGGGGGGGGGCCAAGACGAGCAGTACTTC; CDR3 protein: CASSQMGGGQDEQYF
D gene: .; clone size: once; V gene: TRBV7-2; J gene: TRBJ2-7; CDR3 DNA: TGTGCCAGCAGCTTAGATTCGGCCTCCTACGAGCAGTACTTC; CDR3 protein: CASSLDSASYEQYF
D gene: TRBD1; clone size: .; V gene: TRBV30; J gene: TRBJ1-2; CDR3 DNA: TGTGCCTGGAGTGTACTTCCAGGGGGTGGCTACACCTTC; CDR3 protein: CAWSVLPGGGYTF
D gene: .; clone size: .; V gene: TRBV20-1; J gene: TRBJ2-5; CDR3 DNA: TGCAGTGCTCAGACCCAAGAGACCCAGTACTTC; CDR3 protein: CSAQTQETQYF
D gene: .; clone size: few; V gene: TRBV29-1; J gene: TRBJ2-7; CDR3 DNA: TGCAGCGTCCGCCCTGGTCCGGGATACGAGCAGTACTTC; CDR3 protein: CSVRPGPGYEQYF
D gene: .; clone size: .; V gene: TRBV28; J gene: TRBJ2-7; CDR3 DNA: TGTGCCAGCACTGCGACCGGGAGTGCCCGATACGAGCAGTACTTC; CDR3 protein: CASTATGSARYEQYF
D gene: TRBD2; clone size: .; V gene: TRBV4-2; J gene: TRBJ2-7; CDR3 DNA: TGTGCCAGCAGCCTTCAGACTAGCAACTCCTACGAGCAGTACTTC; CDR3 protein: CASSLQTSNSYEQYF
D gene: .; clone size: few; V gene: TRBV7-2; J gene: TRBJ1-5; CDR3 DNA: TGTGCCAGCAGCATCCGGGGAAATCAGCCCCAGCATTTT; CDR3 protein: CASSIRGNQPQHF
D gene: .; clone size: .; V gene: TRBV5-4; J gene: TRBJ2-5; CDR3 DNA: TGTGCCAGCAGCGCGGGGGCGTTCGGAGGGGAGACCCAGTACTTC; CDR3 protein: CASSAGAFGGETQYF
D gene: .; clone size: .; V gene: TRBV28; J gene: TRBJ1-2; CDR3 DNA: TGTGCCAGCAGTTTATGGACAACCCTCAACTATGGCTACACCTTC; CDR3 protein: CASSLWTTLNYGYTF
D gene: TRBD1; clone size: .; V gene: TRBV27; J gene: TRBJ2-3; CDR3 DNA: TGTGCCAGCAGTTTTTTACTGGGACAGACCACAGATACGCAGTATTTT; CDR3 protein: CASSFLLGQTTDTQYF
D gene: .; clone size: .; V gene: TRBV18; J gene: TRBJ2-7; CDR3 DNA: TGTGCCAGCTCACCAAGCCAGTCGCCGAGCGTTAACGAGCAGTACTTC; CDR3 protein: CASSPSQSPSVNEQYF
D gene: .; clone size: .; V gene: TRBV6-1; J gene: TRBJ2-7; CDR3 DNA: TGTGCCAGCAGCCGGCGTGGGGAGAGCTCCTACGAGCAGTACTTC; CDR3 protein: CASSRRGESSYEQYF
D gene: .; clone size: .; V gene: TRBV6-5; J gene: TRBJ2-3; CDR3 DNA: TGTGCCAGCAGTGGAGTGCAGGTCACAGATACGCAGTATTTT; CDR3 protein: CASSGVQVTDTQYF
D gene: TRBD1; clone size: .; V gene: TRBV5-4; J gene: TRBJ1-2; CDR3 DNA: TGTGCCAGCAGCTTGGCGGGACAGGGGATAGCCTATGGCTACACCTTC; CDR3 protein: CASSLAGQGIAYGYTF
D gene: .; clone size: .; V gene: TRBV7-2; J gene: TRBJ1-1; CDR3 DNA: TGTGCCAGCAGCTTAGAGTACAGCGACACTGAAGCTTTCTTT; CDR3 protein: CASSLEYSDTEAFF
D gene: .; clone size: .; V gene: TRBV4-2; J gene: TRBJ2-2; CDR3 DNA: TGTGCCAGCAGCCAAGATGGCGGGGACTTGAACACCGGGGAGCTGTTTTTT; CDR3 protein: CASSQDGGDLNTGELFF
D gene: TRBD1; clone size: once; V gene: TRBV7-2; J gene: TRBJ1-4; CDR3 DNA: TGTGCCAGCAGCGGAAGACAGGGTAATGAAAAACTGTTTTTT; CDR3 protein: CASSGRQGNEKLFF
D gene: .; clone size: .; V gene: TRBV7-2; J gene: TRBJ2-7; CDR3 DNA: TGTGCCAGCAGCTTAGGACGGGACGAGCAGTACTTC; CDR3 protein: CASSLGRDEQYF
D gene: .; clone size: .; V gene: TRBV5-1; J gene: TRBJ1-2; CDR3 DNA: TGCGCCAGCAGCCTAGATGGGTCCGCCTCTCGTGGCTACACCTTC; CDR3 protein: CASSLDGSASRGYTF
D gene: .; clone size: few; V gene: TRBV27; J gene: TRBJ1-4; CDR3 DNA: TGTGCCAGCAGTTTATCGATTGGGGGCAGACGGGAAAAACTGTTTTTT; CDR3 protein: CASSLSIGGRREKLFF
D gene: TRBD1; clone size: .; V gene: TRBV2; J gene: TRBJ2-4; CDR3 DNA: TGTGCCAGCAGCCTCCCCCGGGACAGGGGGACCAACATTCAGTACTTC; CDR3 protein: CASSLPRDRGTNIQYF
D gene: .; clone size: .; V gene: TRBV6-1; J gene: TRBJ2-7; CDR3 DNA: TGTGCCAGCAGCAAAGGACGGTTGGGGGAGCAGTACTTC; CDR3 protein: CASSKGRLGEQYF
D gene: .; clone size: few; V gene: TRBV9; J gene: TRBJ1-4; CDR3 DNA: TGTGCCAGCAGCGTCGACCCCACGACAGGCCAACTGTTTTTT; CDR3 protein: CASSVDPTTGQLFF
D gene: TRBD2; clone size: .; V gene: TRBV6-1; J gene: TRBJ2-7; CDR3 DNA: TGTGCCAGCAGTGAAGCGGCGGGGGGGACCTACGAGCAGTACTTC; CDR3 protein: CASSEAAGGTYEQYF
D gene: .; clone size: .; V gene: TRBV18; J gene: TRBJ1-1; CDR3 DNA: TGTGCCAGCTCACCACCGGTTCTTAGGGAGGGGGAAGCTTTCTTT; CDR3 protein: CASSPPVLREGEAFF
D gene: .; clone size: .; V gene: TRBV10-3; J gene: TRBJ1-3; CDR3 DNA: TGTGCCACTTCGGATGGGGCATGGAACACCATATATTTT; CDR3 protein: CATSDGAWNTIYF
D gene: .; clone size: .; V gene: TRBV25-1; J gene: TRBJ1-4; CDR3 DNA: TGTGCCAGCAGTGACGTCGGGGTATCCGATGAAAAACTGTTTTTT; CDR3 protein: CASSDVGVSDEKLFF
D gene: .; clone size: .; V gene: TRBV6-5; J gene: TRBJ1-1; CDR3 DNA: TGTGCCAGCAGGACAGGAGCCTATACGACCGAAGCTTTCTTT; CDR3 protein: CASRTGAYTTEAFF
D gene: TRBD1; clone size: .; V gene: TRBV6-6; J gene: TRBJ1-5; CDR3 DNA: TGTGCCAGCTTCGGGCAGGGGGGCTTTAATCAGCCCCAGCATTTT; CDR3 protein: CASFGQGGFNQPQHF
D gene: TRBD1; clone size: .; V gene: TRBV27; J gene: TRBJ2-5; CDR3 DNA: TGTGCCAGCAGTCTATTAAGGGACAGAGCACAAGAGACCCAGTACTTC; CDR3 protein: CASSLLRDRAQETQYF
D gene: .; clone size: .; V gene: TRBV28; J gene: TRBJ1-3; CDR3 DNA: TGTGCCAGCAGTTTGTCCCCCGCCCGCCCTGGAAACACCATATATTTT; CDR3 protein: CASSLSPARPGNTIYF
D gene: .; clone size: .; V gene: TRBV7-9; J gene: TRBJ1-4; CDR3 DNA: TGTGCCAGCAGCTCCCATCGGGGCGACGATGAAAAACTGTTTTTT; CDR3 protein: CASSSHRGDDEKLFF
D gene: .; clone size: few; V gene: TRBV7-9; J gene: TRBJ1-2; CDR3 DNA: TGTGCCAGCAGCCCGATACCCCCCGGGTTGAACTATGGCTACACCTTC; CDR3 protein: CASSPIPPGLNYGYTF
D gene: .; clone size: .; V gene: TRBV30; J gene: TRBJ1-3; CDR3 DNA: TGTGCCTGGAGTCCGGTGCCTAGTTCAAACACCATATATTTT; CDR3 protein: CAWSPVPSSNTIYF
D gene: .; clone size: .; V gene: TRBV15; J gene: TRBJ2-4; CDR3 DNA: TGTGCCACCAGGACACTAAGTGACCCCAAAAACATTCAGTACTTC; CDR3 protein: CATRTLSDPKNIQYF
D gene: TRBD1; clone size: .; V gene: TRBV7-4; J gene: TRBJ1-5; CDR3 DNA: TGTGCCAGCAGCTTAGGGGACAGGGGTCTACTGTTTAGCAATCAGCCCCAGCATTTT; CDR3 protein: CASSLGDRGLLFSNQPQHF
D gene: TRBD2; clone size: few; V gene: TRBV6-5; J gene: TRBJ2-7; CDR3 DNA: TGTGCCAGCAGTACTGTAGCGGGAGTATCCTACGAGCAGTACTTC; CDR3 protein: CASSTVAGVSYEQYF
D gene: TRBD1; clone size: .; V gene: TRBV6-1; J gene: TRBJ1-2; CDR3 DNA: TGTGCCAGCAGTGAACCGGGACAGGCGATGAGGGGCTACACCTTC; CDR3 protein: CASSEPGQAMRGYTF
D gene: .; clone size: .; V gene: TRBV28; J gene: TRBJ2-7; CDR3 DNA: TGTGCCAGCAGTTTTCCGTCCACCTCCTACGAGCAGTACTTC; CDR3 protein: CASSFPSTSYEQYF
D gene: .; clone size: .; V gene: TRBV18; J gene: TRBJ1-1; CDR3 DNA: TGTGCCAGCTCACAAACCGGCAGGGAAGCTTTCTTT; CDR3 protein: CASSQTGREAFF
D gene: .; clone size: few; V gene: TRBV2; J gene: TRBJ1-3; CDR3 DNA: TGTGCCAGCCAGAAGGACTCTGGAAACACCATATATTTT; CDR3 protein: CASQKDSGNTIYF
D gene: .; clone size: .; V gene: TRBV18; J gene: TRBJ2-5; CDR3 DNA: TGTGCCAGCTCACCACCTCAAGAGACCCAGTACTTC; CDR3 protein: CASSPPQETQYF